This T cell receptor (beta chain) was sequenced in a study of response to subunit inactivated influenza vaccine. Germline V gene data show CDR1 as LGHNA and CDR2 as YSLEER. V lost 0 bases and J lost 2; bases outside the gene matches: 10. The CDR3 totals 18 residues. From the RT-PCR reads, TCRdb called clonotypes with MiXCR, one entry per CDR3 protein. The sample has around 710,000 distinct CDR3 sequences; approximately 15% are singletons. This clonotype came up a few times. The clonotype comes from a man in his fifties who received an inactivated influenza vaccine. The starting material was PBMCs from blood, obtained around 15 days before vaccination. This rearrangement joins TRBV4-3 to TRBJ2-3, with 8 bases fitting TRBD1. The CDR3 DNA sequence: TGCGCCAGCAGCCAAGATCGGTGGACAGGGCGCCCCACAGATACGCAGTATTTT. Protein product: CASSQDRWTGRPTDTQYF.